Listed below are T cell receptor beta chains from one sample, sequenced in a study of OX40 agonist ivuxolimab in advanced cancers. Here immunoSEQ multiplex PCR was the method, and the copy in TCRdb shows in-frame clones only, minus some. The sample contains about 68,000 clones, approximately 90% of which appear only once. Here the sequenced sample was CD4+ or CD8+ T cells sorted from blood, taken in a trial of the OX40 agonist ivuxolimab. The receptors were sampled from an adult with an advanced solid tumor such as melanoma, head and neck, liver or kidney cancer. Each CDR3 is given with its conserved first and last residue. D genes are given only for firm matches. For some rows the clone size is stated as once, few or many, or as a class when expanded; others skip it.

TRBJ2-3	TRBV9	TRBD2	few	CASSIASGRVDTQYF	TGTGCCAGCAGCATTGCTAGCGGGAGGGTTGATACGCAGTATTTT
TRBJ2-1	TRBV2	-	-	CASRIYSDEQFF	TGTGCCAGCAGAATATATTCTGATGAGCAGTTCTTC
TRBJ2-5	TRBV6-1	-	-	CASSEVGGPQYF	TGTGCCAGCAGTGAAGTGGGTGGTCCCCAGTACTTC
TRBJ2-1	TRBV6-5	-	-	CASRRGQTYNEQFF	TGTGCCAGCAGACGGGGGCAGACCTACAATGAGCAGTTCTTC
TRBJ2-7	TRBV7-7	-	-	CASSLEGITKFYEQYF	TGTGCTAGCAGCTTAGAGGGTATTACAAAATTCTACGAGCAGTACTTC
TRBJ1-2	TRBV10-3	TRBD1	-	CAISGSDRGGGYTF	TGTGCCATCAGTGGATCGGACAGGGGAGGGGGCTACACCTTC
TRBJ2-2	TRBV5-6	-	-	CASSLWGTGELFF	TGTGCCAGCAGCTTATGGGGAACCGGGGAGCTGTTTTTT
TRBJ1-3	TRBV18	-	-	CASSPGRVYSGNTIYF	TGTGCCAGCTCACCAGGCAGGGTTTACTCTGGAAACACCATATATTTT
TRBJ1-1	TRBV5-1	-	-	CASSRSLAEGGTEAFF	TGCGCCAGCAGCCGGTCTCTAGCCGAGGGGGGGACTGAAGCTTTCTTT
TRBJ2-1	TRBV10-3	-	-	CAISRVADYNEQFF	TGTGCCATATCCCGGGTAGCGGATTACAATGAGCAGTTCTTC
TRBJ1-5	TRBV19	TRBD1	-	CASSIATGDVSNQPQHF	TGTGCCAGTAGTATTGCCACAGGGGACGTTAGCAATCAGCCCCAGCATTTT